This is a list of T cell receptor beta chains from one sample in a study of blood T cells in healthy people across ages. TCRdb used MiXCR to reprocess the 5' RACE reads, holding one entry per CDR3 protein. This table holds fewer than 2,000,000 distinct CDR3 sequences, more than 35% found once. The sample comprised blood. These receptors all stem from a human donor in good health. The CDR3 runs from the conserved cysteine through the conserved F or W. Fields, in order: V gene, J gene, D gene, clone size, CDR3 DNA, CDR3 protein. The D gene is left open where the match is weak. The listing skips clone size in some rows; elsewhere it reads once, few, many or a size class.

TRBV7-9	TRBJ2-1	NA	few	TGTGCCAGCAGCTTAGTTCAGGCAGTGTTAAGCTACCAGTTCTTC	CASSLVQAVLSYQFF
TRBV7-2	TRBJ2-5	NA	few	TGTGCCACCCATAAGGTGGGGGGGGCGCCCGGAGAGACCCAGTACTTC	CATHKVGGAPGETQYF
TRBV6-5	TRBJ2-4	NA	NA	TGTGCCAGTACAGGGTATGGGAATGAGCAGTACTTC	CASTGYGNEQYF
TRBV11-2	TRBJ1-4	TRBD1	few	TGTGCCAGCAGCTTTGGGCCCACAGGGGGCTCTAATGAAAAACTGTTTTTT	CASSFGPTGGSNEKLFF
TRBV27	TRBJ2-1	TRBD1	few	TGTGCCAGCAGTTTATTGAACAGGGGGCTTATCGATGAGCAGTTCTTC	CASSLLNRGLIDEQFF
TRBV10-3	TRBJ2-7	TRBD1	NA	TGTGCCATCAGTGAGCAAAGGACAGGGGGTTACGAGCAGTACTTC	CAISEQRTGGYEQYF
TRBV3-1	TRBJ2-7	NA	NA	TGTGCCAGCAGCCAAGGCGGGGCTCCTTCCTACGAGCAGTACTTC	CASSQGGAPSYEQYF
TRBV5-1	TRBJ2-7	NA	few	TGCGCCAGCAGCTTGTACGTGGAATCCTACGAGCAGTACTTC	CASSLYVESYEQYF
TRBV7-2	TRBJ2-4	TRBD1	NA	TGTGCCAGCAGCTTGGACAGGACGAAAAACATTCAGTACTTC	CASSLDRTKNIQYF
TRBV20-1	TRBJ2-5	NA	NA	TGCAGTCGTTCAAAGCAAGAGACCCAGTACTTC	CSRSKQETQYF
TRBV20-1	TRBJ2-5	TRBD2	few	TGCAGTGCTAGAGAGGGCGGGGGGGCCAGTATAGAGACCCAGTACTTC	CSAREGGGASIETQYF
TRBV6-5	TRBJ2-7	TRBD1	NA	TGTGCCAACAGTTACTCAGGGGGCGAATTTTCCTACGAGCAGTACTTC	CANSYSGGEFSYEQYF
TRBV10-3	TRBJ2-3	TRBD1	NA	TGTGCCATCAGTGACCGGGACAGGGTTACAGATACGCAGTATTTT	CAISDRDRVTDTQYF
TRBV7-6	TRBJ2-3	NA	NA	TGTGCCAGCAGCTTAAGGCGACGGTTGGCGGGGATGGGAGATACGCAGTATTTT	CASSLRRRLAGMGDTQYF
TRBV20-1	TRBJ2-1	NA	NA	TGCAGTGCTAGTACCAGCAGGGGCGCTCGGTACAATGAGCAGTTCTTC	CSASTSRGARYNEQFF
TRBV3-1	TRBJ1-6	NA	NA	TGTGCCAACAGCCAAGGTGGGGCAGGGGATCATTCACCCCTCCACTTT	CANSQGGAGDHSPLHF
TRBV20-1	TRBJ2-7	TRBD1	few	TGCAGTGCTAGATTTACAGGGGGCGAGCAGTACTTC	CSARFTGGEQYF
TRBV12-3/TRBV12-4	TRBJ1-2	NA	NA	TGTGCCAGCAGTTCTACCAGGGGCTATGGCTACACCTTC	CASSSTRGYGYTF
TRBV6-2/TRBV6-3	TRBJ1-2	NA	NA	TGTGCCAGCATGGCGGGGGGCGATGGCTACACCTTC	CASMAGGDGYTF
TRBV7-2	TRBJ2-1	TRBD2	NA	TGTGCCAGCATTGGGGTTAGCGGGAGGGCCTCCTCCTACAATGAGCAGTTCTTC	CASIGVSGRASSYNEQFF
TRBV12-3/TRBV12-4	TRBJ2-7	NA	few	TGTGCCAGCTTATCAGGGGGGGCCTGGGAGCAGTACTTC	CASLSGGAWEQYF
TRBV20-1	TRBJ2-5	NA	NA	TGCAGTGCTAGAGATGCTGTGACGCCAGAAGGGACCCAGTACTTC	CSARDAVTPEGTQYF
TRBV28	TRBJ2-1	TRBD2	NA	TGTGCCAGCAGTGAGGCGGGGGGACCCTCAGGGCAGTTCTTC	CASSEAGGPSGQFF
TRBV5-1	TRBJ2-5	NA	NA	TGCGCCAGCAGCGTTCAGGACAGTTGGGAGACCCAGTACTTC	CASSVQDSWETQYF
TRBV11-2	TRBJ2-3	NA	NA	TGTGCCAGCAGTCCTCTTGGGGGGGGGCCATATACGCAGTATTTT	CASSPLGGGPYTQYF
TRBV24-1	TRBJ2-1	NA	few	TGTGCCACCGTGGGGAGGTCCTACAATGAGCAGTTCTTC	CATVGRSYNEQFF
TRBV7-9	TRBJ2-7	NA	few	TGTGCCAGCAGCTTAGAAGGGGTGAACCAGTACTTC	CASSLEGVNQYF
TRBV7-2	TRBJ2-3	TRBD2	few	TGTGCCAGCAGTTCCCTAGCGGGGGGGCGGATGTATTTT	CASSSLAGGRMYF